These T cell receptor beta chains were read from a single sample in a study of T cell responses to AZD1222 COVID-19 vaccine. Only in-frame clones appear in the TCRdb table, and some are missing; sequencing was by immunoSEQ multiplex PCR. Among 100,000 to 150,000 clones, 80% to 95% were seen once, and the ten largest hold roughly 1%. The source material was peripheral blood, sampled 28 days after the second AZD1222 dose. The receptors were gathered from an adult who received the AZD1222 COVID-19 vaccine. CDR3s include the opening cysteine and the closing phenylalanine or tryptophan. D genes are given only for firm matches. Not all rows give a size; the values are once, few, many and, for expanded clones, a class.

V gene	J gene	clone size	D gene	CDR3 DNA	CDR3 protein
TRBV19	TRBJ1-5	.	.	TGTGCCAGTAGCGTCCAGGGGACCCATCAGCCCCAGCATTTT	CASSVQGTHQPQHF
TRBV13	TRBJ2-1	.	TRBD2	TGTGCCAGCAGCCCCCCTCGGGGACTAGCGGGCGTCTACAATGAGCAGTTCTTC	CASSPPRGLAGVYNEQFF
TRBV4-3	TRBJ2-2	.	.	TGCGCCAGCAGCCAAGGCAACACCGCGGGATGGAACACCGGGGAGCTGTTTTTT	CASSQGNTAGWNTGELFF
TRBV9	TRBJ2-7	.	.	TGTGCCAGCAGCGCGGGAGCCGGGACCCAATCTGAGCAGTACTTC	CASSAGAGTQSEQYF
TRBV6-6	TRBJ1-4	.	TRBD1	TGTGCCAGCAGTCCCCTGGGCAGGGGGCAGGATAATGAAAAACTGTTTTTT	CASSPLGRGQDNEKLFF
TRBV28	TRBJ1-5	.	.	TGTGCCAGCAGGAGGGTCAATCAGCCCCAGCATTTT	CASRRVNQPQHF
TRBV7-9	TRBJ1-2	.	.	TGTGCCAGCAGCTTTGAGGGGGGAATGGGCTACACCTTC	CASSFEGGMGYTF
TRBV5-1	TRBJ2-7	.	TRBD2	TGCGCCAGCAGCTTCGGCGCGGGAGGGCCTTCCTACGAGCAGTACTTC	CASSFGAGGPSYEQYF
TRBV10-2	TRBJ1-5	.	TRBD1	TGCGCCAGCAGAATGGGGACAGGGGGCCCTCAGCCCCAGCATTTT	CASRMGTGGPQPQHF
TRBV11-3	TRBJ2-3	.	TRBD2	TGTGCCAGCAGCTTGGGGTTCCTAGCGGGGGCTAGCACAGATACGCAGTATTTT	CASSLGFLAGASTDTQYF
TRBV3-1/TRBV3-2	TRBJ1-2	.	.	TGTGCCAGCAGCCAACCCCAATGGTCGGGGGCCCGGGACTATGGCTACACCTTC	CASSQPQWSGARDYGYTF
TRBV11-3	TRBJ1-1	.	.	TGTGCCAGCAGCTTAGGGGGGTGGGCGGACACTGAAGCTTTCTTT	CASSLGGWADTEAFF
TRBV7-2	TRBJ2-5	.	TRBD1	TGTGCCAGCAGCTCGGGGGACAGGGTGCGGGAGACCCAGTACTTC	CASSSGDRVRETQYF
TRBV15	TRBJ2-5	once	TRBD2	TGTGCCACCAGCAGAGATCCGACGACTAGCGGGATGTATGGAGAGACCCAGTACTTC	CATSRDPTTSGMYGETQYF
TRBV6-5	TRBJ1-5	.	TRBD1	TGTGCCAGCAGAACAGGGGGGGCTCATCAGCCCCAGCATTTT	CASRTGGAHQPQHF
TRBV11-1	TRBJ2-5	once	.	TGTGCCAGCAGCCCCACCAGTAGTGGCCAGTACTTC	CASSPTSSGQYF
TRBV11-3	TRBJ2-1	.	TRBD2	TGTGCCAGCAGTCTAAATAGCGGGGGGCGGAATGAGCAGTTCTTC	CASSLNSGGRNEQFF
TRBV27	TRBJ1-1	.	TRBD1	TGTGCCAGCACCCCTGCCTTCAGGGGGCGAGGGACTGAAGCTTTCTTT	CASTPAFRGRGTEAFF
TRBV13	TRBJ1-5	.	.	TGTGCCAGCAGCCGGACGGGTTCGGATCAGCCCCAGCATTTT	CASSRTGSDQPQHF
TRBV12-3/TRBV12-4	TRBJ1-1	.	TRBD1	TGTGCCAGCAGGGGGACAGTCTATGAAGCTTTCTTT	CASRGTVYEAFF
TRBV25-1	TRBJ1-4	.	.	TGTGCCAGCAGTAGTGCAGCTCGGGCTAATGAAAAACTGTTTTTT	CASSSAARANEKLFF
TRBV6-2/TRBV6-3	TRBJ2-5	.	.	TGTGCCAGCAGTTACTCTTTGGGGGGCGCGGAGACCCAGTACTTC	CASSYSLGGAETQYF
TRBV6-2/TRBV6-3	TRBJ2-7	.	TRBD1	TGTGCCAGCAGTCCCCGACAGGGCCGGGCGAATTACGAGCAGTACTTC	CASSPRQGRANYEQYF
TRBV6-2/TRBV6-3	TRBJ1-6	few	.	TGTGCCAGCAGTTACGTGACGGGACACCTCAATTCACCCCTCCACTTT	CASSYVTGHLNSPLHF
TRBV2	TRBJ2-7	.	TRBD2	TGTGCCAGCAGTGACCTGGGGGGGGGATCCTACGAGCAGTACTTC	CASSDLGGGSYEQYF
TRBV2	TRBJ2-5	.	TRBD2	TGTGCCAGCAGTGAACCACTAGCGGGGTCTCAAGAGACCCAGTACTTC	CASSEPLAGSQETQYF
TRBV29-1	TRBJ2-5	.	TRBD2	TGCAGCGCCTGGACTAGCGTAGGGGAGACCCAGTACTTC	CSAWTSVGETQYF
TRBV28	TRBJ1-5	.	TRBD1	TGTGCCAGCAGCACCGGACAGGGACCGGCGGCCCAGCATTTT	CASSTGQGPAAQHF
TRBV29-1	TRBJ1-1	.	.	TGCAGCGTTGCCAGGCCGGAAGCGGGAGCTTTCTTT	CSVARPEAGAFF
TRBV11-2	TRBJ1-6	.	.	TGTGCCAGCAGCTTAGATGGTCGGAGATCACCCCTCCACTTT	CASSLDGRRSPLHF
TRBV7-6	TRBJ2-7	.	TRBD2	TGTGCCAGCAGCCAGAGTTTAGCGGGAGGGCCTTACGAGCAGTACTTC	CASSQSLAGGPYEQYF
TRBV7-3	TRBJ2-5	.	.	TGTGCCAGCAGCTTAACCGGGGGAAGGTGGGAGACCCAGTACTTC	CASSLTGGRWETQYF
TRBV23-1	TRBJ1-5	.	.	TGCGCCAGCAGTCACGGGTCCTACCATCAGCCCCAGCATTTT	CASSHGSYHQPQHF
TRBV5-1	TRBJ2-2	.	TRBD1	TGCGCCAGCAGAAGGGGACAGGGGATAGGCGGGGAGCTGTTTTTT	CASRRGQGIGGELFF
TRBV5-5	TRBJ2-1	.	.	TGTGCCAGCAGCTTGGACGGACAGCCCTACAATGAGCAGTTCTTC	CASSLDGQPYNEQFF
TRBV12-5	TRBJ2-7	.	.	TGTGCTAGTGGTTTGGTAATTAGGTCCTACGGGCAGTACTTC	CASGLVIRSYGQYF
TRBV7-2	TRBJ1-4	.	TRBD1	TGTGCCAGCAGCTTGGACAGGACGAACTTGAATGAAAAACTGTTTTTT	CASSLDRTNLNEKLFF
TRBV5-6	TRBJ2-3	.	.	TGTGCCAGCAGCTTGGTGGGGCTCACAGATACGCAGTATTTT	CASSLVGLTDTQYF
TRBV4-3	TRBJ2-1	.	.	TGCGCCAGCAGCCAAGATCAGGGAAGGGAGCAGTTCTTC	CASSQDQGREQFF
TRBV2	TRBJ2-6	.	.	TGTGCCAGCCGCCCCGAAGGCCCAATCTCTGGGGCCAACGTCCTGACTTTC	CASRPEGPISGANVLTF
TRBV4-2	TRBJ2-1	.	TRBD2	TGTGCCAGCAGCCAAGAAGGGCTAGCGGGCTACAATGAGCAGTTCTTC	CASSQEGLAGYNEQFF
TRBV23-1	TRBJ1-5	.	.	TGCGCCAGTACAGCAGGCAATACCCACATAATAGACAATCAGCCCCAGCATTTT	CASTAGNTHIIDNQPQHF
TRBV18	TRBJ1-5	.	TRBD1	TGTGCCAGCTCCCCACAGGGGTCAAATCAGCCCCAGCATTTT	CASSPQGSNQPQHF